A selection of T cell receptor beta chains follows, all from one sample in a study of technical replicates of blood from several donors. The protocol was immunoSEQ multiplex PCR, while the TCRdb copy is restricted to in-frame clones and leaves out a portion. The sample has about 14,000 clones, approximately 78% seen once. The sequencing sample was made of PBMCs. The receptors derive from a human donor in good health. Both conserved end residues are part of each CDR3. D genes are given only for firm matches.

v_call: TRBV7-8; d_call: NA; cdr3_aa: CASSLVRIGSYSYNEQFF
v_call: TRBV5-4; d_call: TRBD1; cdr3_aa: CASSHPTGGTEAFF
v_call: TRBV28; d_call: NA; cdr3_aa: CASSFLYRDIYEQYF
v_call: TRBV7-6; d_call: TRBD1; cdr3_aa: CASSSTGPYRETQYF
v_call: TRBV2; d_call: TRBD1; cdr3_aa: CASSVVTGVISGYTF
v_call: TRBV28; d_call: NA; cdr3_aa: CASNPGGGGYGYTF
v_call: TRBV7-9; d_call: NA; cdr3_aa: CASSPTGFIGYGYTF
v_call: TRBV7-8; d_call: TRBD2; cdr3_aa: CASSLAPSGIYEQYF
v_call: TRBV5-1; d_call: TRBD2; cdr3_aa: CASSLITSGTYEQYF
v_call: TRBV7-2; d_call: TRBD2; cdr3_aa: CASSLGTSGSYEQYF
v_call: TRBV18; d_call: NA; cdr3_aa: CASSPNQGPQLGYTF
v_call: TRBV19; d_call: TRBD1; cdr3_aa: CASSNRGFEAFF
v_call: TRBV4-1; d_call: TRBD1; cdr3_aa: CASSQDTGGTGATNEKLFF
v_call: TRBV21-1; d_call: NA; cdr3_aa: CASSKAGQEAFF
v_call: TRBV19; d_call: TRBD1; cdr3_aa: CASHQGGRQPQHF
v_call: TRBV28; d_call: TRBD2; cdr3_aa: CASSLLGTSKDTQYF